A selection of T cell receptor beta chains follows, all from one sample in a study of T cell repertoires in cytomegalovirus infection. One entry per CDR3 protein, called by TCRdb with MiXCR from the reads. The sample consists of 750,000 to 900,000 distinct CDR3 sequences, approximately 32% of them appearing once. No antigen has been identified for these receptors. The material was cultured CD8+ T cells from PBMCs, obtained from culture after CMV antigen stimulation. All receptors come from a human donor in good health (CMV status not recorded). Some clones in this sample may be carry-over from other donors' samples. Both conserved end residues are part of each CDR3. D genes are given only for firm matches. Some rows mark clone size as missing; the rest say once, few, many or name a class of expanded clone.

size	V	D	J	DNA	CDR3
.	TRBV27	.	TRBJ1-5	TGTGCCAGCAGTTTATTGGTCAATCAGCCCCAGCATTTT	CASSLLVNQPQHF
few	TRBV5-1	.	TRBJ2-3	TGCGCCAGCAGCTTGAGTCGCGGGGTAGGAGATACGCAGTATTTT	CASSLSRGVGDTQYF
.	TRBV6-1	.	TRBJ2-1	TGTGCCAGCAATAGAGGAGACACGAGCTCCTACAATGAGCAGTTCTTC	CASNRGDTSSYNEQFF
.	TRBV7-2	TRBD1	TRBJ1-2	TGTCCCAGCAGCATAGGGTCACAGGGGAACTATGGCTACACCTTC	CPSSIGSQGNYGYTF
.	TRBV15	TRBD1	TRBJ2-5	TGTGCCACCAGCATCCTCCGGGACAGGGGTAGGCTTGACTTC	CATSILRDRGRLDF
.	TRBV7-9	TRBD1	TRBJ2-1	TGTGCCAGCAGCTTAGCTAAGGGGGCGCGGAATGAGCAGTTCTTC	CASSLAKGARNEQFF
few	TRBV12-3/TRBV12-4	.	TRBJ1-1	TGTGCCAGCTTACGGGGGGTTGTTATGAACACTGAAGCTTTCTTT	CASLRGVVMNTEAFF
.	TRBV20-1	.	TRBJ2-3	TGCAGTGCTAGTCTCCCCGGGACCATCACAGATACGCAGTATTTT	CSASLPGTITDTQYF
.	TRBV11-1	.	TRBJ1-5	TGTGCCAGCAGCCTCCGTGAAGGGCGGGACTATAGCAATCAGCCCCAGCATTTT	CASSLREGRDYSNQPQHF
.	TRBV19	.	TRBJ2-1	TGTGCCAGTACCCCACTACGGTTAGGTAACAATGAGCAGTTCTTC	CASTPLRLGNNEQFF
few	TRBV10-3	TRBD1	TRBJ2-1	TGTGCCATCAGCCCGACAGGGGAGGCCTACAATGAGCAGTTCTTC	CAISPTGEAYNEQFF
few	TRBV7-9	.	TRBJ1-1	TGTGCCAGCAGGCCGGCCGGTTGGACTGAAGCTTTCTTT	CASRPAGWTEAFF
few	TRBV6-1	TRBD1	TRBJ1-2	TGTGCCAGCAGTACGGACGGGACAGGCCTATCTAACTATGGCTACACCTTC	CASSTDGTGLSNYGYTF
.	TRBV28	.	TRBJ1-5	TGTGCCAGCAGAACGAACAGGGAGCAACTCGGTCAGCCCCAGCATTTT	CASRTNREQLGQPQHF
few	TRBV19	TRBD1	TRBJ2-7	TGTGCCAGTAGTGCTTACAGGGGTGAGGCCTACGAGCAGTACTTC	CASSAYRGEAYEQYF
few	TRBV28	TRBD1	TRBJ1-3	TGTGCCAGCAGTTTCGGCTACCGGGACAGGGCGACTGGAAACACCATATATTTT	CASSFGYRDRATGNTIYF
.	TRBV12-3/TRBV12-4	.	TRBJ2-7	TGTGCCAGCAGCCCACCCGACGGCGTGGACTACGAGCAGTACTTC	CASSPPDGVDYEQYF
many	TRBV7-8	.	TRBJ1-5	TGTGCCAGCAGCTCCAGTCCCGGGCAGGGAAATCAGCCCCAGCATTTT	CASSSSPGQGNQPQHF
.	TRBV5-6	.	TRBJ2-3	TGTGCCAGCAGCCTCGGTAGCTATTCAGATACGCAGTATTTT	CASSLGSYSDTQYF
.	TRBV10-3	.	TRBJ1-2	TGTGCCATCAGTGACACCAACGGCTATGGCTACACCTTC	CAISDTNGYGYTF
many	TRBV12-3/TRBV12-4	TRBD2	TRBJ2-5	TGTGCCAGCAGTGGCGGGCTAGCGGGGTACGAGACCCAGTACTTC	CASSGGLAGYETQYF
.	TRBV2	.	TRBJ2-7	TGTGCCGTCTCACTCTCATCCTACGAGCAGTACTTC	CAVSLSSYEQYF
.	TRBV7-6	.	TRBJ1-1	TGTGCCAGCAGCTTACCTCCCCCCGGGAACACTGAAGCTTTCTTT	CASSLPPPGNTEAFF
few	TRBV28	TRBD1	TRBJ1-2	TGTGCCAGCACTTACAGGGGGTCGGGACGGGGCTACACCTTC	CASTYRGSGRGYTF
once	TRBV27	.	TRBJ2-5	TGTGCCAGCAGTTTTTTCTTCTCCTCACAAGAGACCCAGTACTTC	CASSFFFSSQETQYF
many	TRBV7-2	.	TRBJ2-1	TGTGCCAGCAGCTTACACCTTTCCGGGACTCTAAGCTACAATGAGCAGTTCTTC	CASSLHLSGTLSYNEQFF
.	TRBV19	TRBD1	TRBJ1-1	TGTGCCAGTAGTGCCAACAGGGGGAAGAACACTGAAGCTTTCTTT	CASSANRGKNTEAFF
few	TRBV7-9	TRBD1	TRBJ2-1	TGTGCCAGCAGCCCAGCTGGGACAGGGAGCTCCTACAATGAGCAGTTCTTC	CASSPAGTGSSYNEQFF
many	TRBV7-8	.	TRBJ1-4	TGTGCCAGCAGCTTATTTCAGGGGCGGCCCGAAAAACTGTTTTTT	CASSLFQGRPEKLFF
few	TRBV14	.	TRBJ2-2	TGTGCCAGCAGCCAAGGCGGCAGGGGATGGTTAAGAAGCGGGGAGCTGTTTTTT	CASSQGGRGWLRSGELFF
.	TRBV20-1	TRBD1	TRBJ2-3	TGCAGTGCTTCGCCACGGGACAGCGCGGCAGATACGCAGTATTTT	CSASPRDSAADTQYF
.	TRBV6-5	.	TRBJ1-1	TGTGCCAGCAGTTACCGGGCCTCCACTGAAGCTTTCTTT	CASSYRASTEAFF
few	TRBV7-9	.	TRBJ2-1	TGTGCCAGCAGCTCCTTACCTGTAGCGCAGTTCTTC	CASSSLPVAQFF
many	TRBV28	.	TRBJ1-5	TGTGCCAGCAGTTTTCCAGGGGCAGATCAGCCCCAGCATTTT	CASSFPGADQPQHF
.	TRBV3-1	TRBD1	TRBJ1-1	TGTGCCAGCAGCCAACTACCAGATGGACAGGGGCGGAGGACTGAAGCTTTCTTT	CASSQLPDGQGRRTEAFF
few	TRBV19	.	TRBJ1-1	TGTGCCAGTAGTGAGGTCTCTGAGGGAACTGAAGCTTTCTTT	CASSEVSEGTEAFF
.	TRBV5-4	.	TRBJ2-5	TGTGCCTTTTTACCGGGACCCGAGGAGCGAGAGACCCAGTACTTC	CAFLPGPEERETQYF
many	TRBV7-8	.	TRBJ2-5	TGTGCCAGCAGCGGATGGGGCGAGACCCAGTACTTC	CASSGWGETQYF
.	TRBV27	TRBD2	TRBJ2-3	TGTGCCAGCAGTCTTCGACTAGCGGGGGCCCTTATATCTAGCACAGATACGCAGTATTTT	CASSLRLAGALISSTDTQYF
few	TRBV29-1	.	TRBJ2-7	TGCAGCGTTGAAGAGACAGAAACCTACGAGCAGTACTTC	CSVEETETYEQYF
.	TRBV20-1	.	TRBJ2-1	TGCAGTGTTCAGGGGGGCAATGAGCAGTTCTTC	CSVQGGNEQFF
.	TRBV27	.	TRBJ1-1	TGTGCCAGCAGTTCAAGGGGGGGAGTCACTGAAGCTTTCTTT	CASSSRGGVTEAFF
.	TRBV2	TRBD1	TRBJ1-1	TGTGCCAGCGTCGACAGGGGAAGGGGCACTGAAGCTTTCTTT	CASVDRGRGTEAFF
.	TRBV5-6	TRBD2	TRBJ2-1	TGTGCCAGCAGCTTGGCGGCTAGCGGGGGGGTTGTGGATGAGCAGTTCTTC	CASSLAASGGVVDEQFF
.	TRBV4-1	TRBD2	TRBJ2-1	TGCGCCAGCAGTACTTTCAGCGGGACCTACAATGAGCAGTTCTTC	CASSTFSGTYNEQFF
few	TRBV20-1	.	TRBJ1-5	TGCAGTGCTCCCGCCCGGGACAATCAGCCCCAGCATTTT	CSAPARDNQPQHF
.	TRBV6-5	.	TRBJ2-7	TGTGCCAGCAGTTACTCGATCCTCGATTACTACGAGCAGTACTTC	CASSYSILDYYEQYF
few	TRBV12-3/TRBV12-4	TRBD1	TRBJ2-3	TGTGCCAGCAGTCTAGAAGGGACAGGGGAGGTAGATACGCAGTATTTT	CASSLEGTGEVDTQYF
few	TRBV12-5	.	TRBJ1-1	TGTGCTAGTGGTTTGGTAATGGGAGAAGCTTTCTTT	CASGLVMGEAFF
.	TRBV4-2	TRBD1	TRBJ1-2	TGTGCCAGCAGCCGGGAATTAAACCTCAGGGGGGACGCCCTTGAAACCTTC	CASSRELNLRGDALETF
.	TRBV6-5	TRBD1	TRBJ2-4	TGTGCCAGCAGTTACGGGGGACAGGGAAACATTCAGTACTTC	CASSYGGQGNIQYF
.	TRBV12-3/TRBV12-4	.	TRBJ1-1	TGTGCCAGCAGTTTGAGTCACGAACGGGCTGAAGCTTTCTTT	CASSLSHERAEAFF
.	TRBV7-4	.	TRBJ1-1	TGTGCCAGCAGCTTACTGGGGCGGGCGACTTCGAACACTGAAGCTTTCTTT	CASSLLGRATSNTEAFF
.	TRBV6-6	.	TRBJ1-3	TGTGCCAGCAGTTACTCCCCCCCAGAGCAGAGCTCTGGAAACACCATATATTTT	CASSYSPPEQSSGNTIYF
.	TRBV15	.	TRBJ2-1	TGTGCCACCAGCAGAGGCACGTCCCGGCTTCACAATGAGCAGTTCTTC	CATSRGTSRLHNEQFF